This entry describes one T cell receptor (beta chain). These data originate in a study of blood T cell repertoires in COVID-19. The length of the CDR3 is 14 residues. The germline V gene encodes CDR1 LNHDA and CDR2 SQIVND (reference sequence). V gave up 7 bases and J gave up 3 bases; unmatched junction bases: 7. As processed by the authors: Estimation of nucleated cell counts relied on the amplification of reference gene primers. Produced via immunoSEQ multiplex PCR; TCRdb's table is partial and in-frame only. That table furnishes V, J and clone size, whereas the DNA furnished D and trimming. Of 140,000 to 150,000 clones in the sample, roughly 87% are singletons; the top ten hold around 0.91%.

The V call is TRBV19, the J call TRBJ1-1; 8 nucleotides match TRBD1. The receptor was isolated from a woman aged 50 to 60 with acute or convalescent COVID-19. Specimen: peripheral blood. The CDR3 DNA is TGTGCCAGTAATCCGGACAGGGCCGACACTGAAGCTTTCTTT. Translated: CASNPDRADTEAFF.